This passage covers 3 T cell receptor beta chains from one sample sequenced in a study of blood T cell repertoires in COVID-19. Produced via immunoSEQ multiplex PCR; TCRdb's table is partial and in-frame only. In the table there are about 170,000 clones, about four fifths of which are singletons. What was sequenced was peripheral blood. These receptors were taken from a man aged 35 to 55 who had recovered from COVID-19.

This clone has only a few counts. The DNA of the CDR3 is TGTGCCACACAGGGAGGGCTGTATCAGCCCCAGCATTTT. This sequence encodes CATQGGLYQPQHF. The V gene is TRBV7-9, the J gene TRBJ1-5; TRBD1 is a possible D gene (6 bases). Germline CDR1 and CDR2: SEHNR and FQNEAQ (reference sequence). This CDR3 is 13 amino acids long. Trimming cost V 10 bases and J 5 bases, with 15 bases left between them.

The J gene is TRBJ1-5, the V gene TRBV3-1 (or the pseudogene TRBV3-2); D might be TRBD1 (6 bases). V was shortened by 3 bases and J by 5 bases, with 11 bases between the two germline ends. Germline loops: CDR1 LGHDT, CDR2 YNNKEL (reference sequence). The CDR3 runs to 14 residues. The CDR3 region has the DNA TGTGCCAGCAGCCAGATGACAGGTGATCAGCCCCAGCATTTT. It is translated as CASSQMTGDQPQHF.

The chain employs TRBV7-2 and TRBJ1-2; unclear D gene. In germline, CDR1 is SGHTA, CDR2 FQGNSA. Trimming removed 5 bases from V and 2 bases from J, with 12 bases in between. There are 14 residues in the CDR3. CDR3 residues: CASSRKGANYGYTF. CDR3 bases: TGTGCCAGCAGCCGGAAGGGAGCAAACTATGGCTACACCTTC.